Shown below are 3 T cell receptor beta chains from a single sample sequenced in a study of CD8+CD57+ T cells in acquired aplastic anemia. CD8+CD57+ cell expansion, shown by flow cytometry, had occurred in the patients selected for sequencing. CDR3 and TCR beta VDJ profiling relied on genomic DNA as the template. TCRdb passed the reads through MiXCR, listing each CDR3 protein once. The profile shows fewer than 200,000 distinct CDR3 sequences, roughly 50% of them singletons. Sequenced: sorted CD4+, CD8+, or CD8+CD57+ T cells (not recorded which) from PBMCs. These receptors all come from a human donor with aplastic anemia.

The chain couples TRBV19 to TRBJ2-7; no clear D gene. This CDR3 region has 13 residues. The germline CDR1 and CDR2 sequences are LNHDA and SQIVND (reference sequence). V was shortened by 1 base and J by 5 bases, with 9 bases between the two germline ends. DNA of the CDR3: TGTGCCAGTAGTATAGTCCTATCCCACGAGCAGTACTTC. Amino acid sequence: CASSIVLSHEQYF.

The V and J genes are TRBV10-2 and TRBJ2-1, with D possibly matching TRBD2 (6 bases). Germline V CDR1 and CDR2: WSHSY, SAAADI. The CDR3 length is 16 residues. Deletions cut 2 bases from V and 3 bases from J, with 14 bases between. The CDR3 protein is CASSEVEAGSYNEQFF. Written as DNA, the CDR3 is TGCGCCAGCAGTGAGGTTGAGGCGGGAAGCTACAATGAGCAGTTCTTC.

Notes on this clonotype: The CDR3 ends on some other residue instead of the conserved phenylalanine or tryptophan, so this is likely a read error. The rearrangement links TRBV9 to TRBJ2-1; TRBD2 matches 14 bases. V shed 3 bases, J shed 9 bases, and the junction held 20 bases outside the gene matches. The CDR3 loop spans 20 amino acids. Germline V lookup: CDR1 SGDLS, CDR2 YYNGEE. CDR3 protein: CASSARLAGGASPFNSEQFL. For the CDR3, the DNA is TGTGCCAGCAGCGCGCGACTAGCGGGGGGGGCTTCCCCCTTCAATAGTGAGCAGTTCCTC.